Below, one T cell receptor (beta chain) is given with its context. Its antigen remains unknown. Germline V gives CDR1 LNHDA, CDR2 SQIVND (reference sequence). This CDR3 comprises 13 residues. V was pared by 7 bases and J by 2 bases, with 11 bases between. The time point here: week 5, during vaccination. Doses of 300 ug of mutant IDH1 20-mer peptide were given with topical imiquimod. This entry is derived from a study of a mutant IDH1 vaccine in newly diagnosed glioma. At the level of the study: Patients arrived already treated with radiotherapy, temozolomide, or both, most having had both.

General study findings and limits: Apparently, pseudoprogression bore no relation to changes among the top peripheral T cell clonotypes.

TCRdb's copy holds only in-frame clones and misses some; the assay was immunoSEQ multiplex PCR. The table lists over 50,000 clones, about nine tenths of them singletons. The chain couples TRBV19 to TRBJ1-1; no reliable D call. The sequence was collected from a woman aged 40 to 49 with glioma. The starting material was PBMCs, obtained from a glioma patient whose treatment included an IDH1 peptide vaccine. In nucleotides, the CDR3 is TGTGCCAGTACCCAGGACGGTAACACTGAAGCTTTCTTT. Its protein product is CASTQDGNTEAFF.